Listed below are T cell receptor beta chains from one sample, sequenced in a study of T cells in Graves' hyperthyroidism and ophthalmopathy. TCRdb analysed the multiplex PCR reads with MiXCR anew, one entry per CDR3 protein. This table has roughly 800,000 distinct CDR3 sequences, over 35% appearing once. Sequenced material: blood. The receptor source for this set is a man aged 18 to 30 with Graves' hyperthyroidism. Both conserved end residues are trimmed from each CDR3. The D gene is left open where the match is weak.

>-|TRBJ1-1|12|TRBV19
ASSIWTPRAEAF
>TRBD1|TRBJ1-3|12|TRBV5-1
ASSAGQLSDTIY
>-|TRBJ2-5|11|TRBV11-2
AWSGQLQETQY
>-|TRBJ2-7|13|TRBV9
ASSVGQGNPYEQY
>-|TRBJ2-7|9|TRBV7-9
AHDGGGEQY
>-|TRBJ2-5|12|TRBV15
ATSRATSRGTQY
>-|TRBJ2-5|11|TRBV29-1
SELPGHQETQY
>-|TRBJ1-1|14|TRBV10-3
ASSARLFRDQTEAF
>TRBD2|TRBJ2-1|14|TRBV2
ASSWTSGSSYNEQF
>TRBD2|TRBJ2-2|12|TRBV6-5
ASGLAGVTGELF
>-|TRBJ1-1|13|TRBV6-4
ASSDAGYMNTEAF
>TRBD2|TRBJ2-7|12|TRBV19
ASSLGLAGSEQY
>TRBD1|TRBJ1-5|13|TRBV7-2
ASSSDRGRNQPQH